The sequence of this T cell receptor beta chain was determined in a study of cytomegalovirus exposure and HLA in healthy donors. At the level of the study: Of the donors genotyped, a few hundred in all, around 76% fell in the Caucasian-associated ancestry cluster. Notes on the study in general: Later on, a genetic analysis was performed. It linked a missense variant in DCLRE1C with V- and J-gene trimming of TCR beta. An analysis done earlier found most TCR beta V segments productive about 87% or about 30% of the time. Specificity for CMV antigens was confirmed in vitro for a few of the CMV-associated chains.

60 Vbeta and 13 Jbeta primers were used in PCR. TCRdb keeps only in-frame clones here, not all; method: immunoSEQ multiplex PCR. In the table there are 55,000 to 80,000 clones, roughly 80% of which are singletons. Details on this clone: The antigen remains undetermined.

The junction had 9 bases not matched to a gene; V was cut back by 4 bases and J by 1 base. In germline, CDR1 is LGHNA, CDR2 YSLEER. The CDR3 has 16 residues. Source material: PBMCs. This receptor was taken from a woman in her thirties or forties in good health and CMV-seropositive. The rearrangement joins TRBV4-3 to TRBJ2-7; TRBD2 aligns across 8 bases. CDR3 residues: CASSPVGGGPSYEQYF. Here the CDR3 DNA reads TGCGCCAGCAGCCCCGTCGGGGGGGGACCTTCCTACGAGCAGTACTTC.